The 28 T cell receptor beta chains below all came from one sample that was sequenced in a study of T cell responses to AZD1222 COVID-19 vaccine. The table came from immunoSEQ multiplex PCR; TCRdb's copy has only in-frame clones and leaves some out. The sample includes around 100,000 clones, about 90% of them seen just once. Sample: peripheral blood, taken on day 0 of AZD1222 vaccination. The origin of the receptors is an adult in good health.

The rearrangement links TRBV5-8 to TRBJ1-3; no clear D. Looked up from germline, CDR1 is SGHTS and CDR2 is YDEGEE. V dropped 5 bases and J dropped 0 bases, with 15 bases sitting between them. This CDR3 comprises 16 residues. For the CDR3, the DNA is TGTGCCAGCAGATTTGCTGGGTTCACCTCTGGAAACACCATATATTTT. Translation gives CASRFAGFTSGNTIYF.

This chain uses TRBV10-1 with TRBJ1-1, with D unclear. The CDR3 sequence is 13 residues long. V lost 3 bases to trimming and J lost 11 bases, with 16 bases between them. Germline CDR1 WNHNN, CDR2 SYGVQD (reference sequence). CDR3 nucleotides: TGCGCCAGCAGTGATCTTCGGAGGGAGGGTGCTTTCTTT. This sequence encodes CASSDLRREGAFF.

This chain uses TRBV3-1 (or the pseudogene TRBV3-2) with TRBJ1-1; the D gene is possibly TRBD1 (5 bases). Germline V gene sequence: CDR1 LGHDT, CDR2 YNNKEL (reference sequence). The V and J ends lost 3 bases and 10 bases respectively, with 15 bases between them. This CDR3 is 13 amino acids long. The CDR3 nucleotides read TGTGCCAGCAGCCAGGACTGGGGGAGAGGAGCTTTCTTT. This translates into CASSQDWGRGAFF.

The rearrangement joins TRBV5-1 to TRBJ2-1; D may be TRBD1 (6 bases). This CDR3 has 15 residues. CDR1 and CDR2 from the germline V gene are SGHRS and YFSETQ. V lost 4 bases to trimming and J lost 4 bases, with 15 bases between them. CDR3 sequence reads: CASSPPQGQYNEQFF. CDR3 coding DNA: TGCGCCAGCAGCCCGCCACAGGGTCAGTACAATGAGCAGTTCTTC.

The V gene is TRBV28, the J gene TRBJ1-2, with D tentatively TRBD1 (6 bases). The CDR3 sequence is 13 residues long. V lost 5 bases and J 7 bases, leaving 14 bases between the germline ends. CDR1 MDHEN and CDR2 SYDVKM come from the germline V gene. As DNA, the CDR3 is TGTGCCAGCAGTACAGGGTTTAAGGGTGGCTACACCTTC. It translates to CASSTGFKGGYTF.

V usage is TRBV6-5 and J usage is TRBJ2-1; 11 nucleotides match TRBD2. V shed 3 bases, J shed 7 bases, and the junction held 8 bases outside the gene matches. CDR3 size: 16 residues. CDR1 is MNHEY, CDR2 SVGAGI, per germline. The CDR3 loop is CASSYSTSGSLNEQFF. The CDR3 DNA is TGTGCCAGCAGTTATTCCACTAGCGGGAGTTTGAATGAGCAGTTCTTC.

This clone was observed a handful of times. V usage is TRBV27 and J usage is TRBJ2-7; 7 bases fit TRBD1. V shed 2 bases, J shed 7 bases, and the junction held 2 bases outside the gene matches. In germline, CDR1 is MNHEY, CDR2 SMNVEV (reference sequence). The CDR3 covers 12 residues. CDR3 coding DNA: TGTGCCAGCAGTTTAGAGGGGGCTGAGCAGTACTTC. Translation gives CASSLEGAEQYF.

The gene calls are TRBV11-2 and TRBJ2-1, with D perhaps being TRBD1 or TRBD2 (5 bases each). V lost 4 bases, J lost 6 bases, and 19 bases lay in between. The CDR3 is made up of 16 amino acids. Germline V gene lookup returns CDR1 SGHAT and CDR2 FQNNGV. The CDR3 sequence is CASSSLWDGRGNEQFF. In DNA form, the CDR3 reads TGTGCCAGCAGCTCACTGTGGGACGGCCGTGGCAATGAGCAGTTCTTC.

The V and J genes are TRBV19 and TRBJ1-5, with a weak D call TRBD1 (5 bases). Trimming shortened V by 5 bases and J by 7 bases, and 18 bases separated the two germline ends. Germline-derived CDR1 and CDR2 are LNHDA and SQIVND (reference sequence). CDR3 length equals 15 residues. CDR3 sequence (DNA): TGTGCCAGTAGTCCCTTGGGGGGGAGGGTACAGCCCCAGCATTTT. As protein: CASSPLGGRVQPQHF.

This chain joins TRBV7-8 and TRBJ2-1; D ambiguous. The CDR3 has 12 residues. Trimming cost V 3 bases and J 4 bases, with 4 bases left between them. Looked up from germline, CDR1 is SGHVS and CDR2 is FQNEAQ. The CDR3 DNA is TGTGCCAGCAGCTTTAGGTACAATGAGCAGTTCTTC. It codes for CASSFRYNEQFF.

The chain links TRBV29-1 to TRBJ2-1; the D is unclear. Trimming shortened V by 4 bases and J by 1 base, and 11 bases separated the two germline ends. The CDR3 totals 14 residues. From germline, CDR1 is SQVTM and CDR2 ANQGSEA. The CDR3, as DNA: TGCAGCGTTGTTCCGGTAGGGTCCTACAATGAGCAGTTCTTC. This encodes CSVVPVGSYNEQFF.

The V gene is TRBV18, the J gene TRBJ2-3; the D is unclear. The CDR3 contains 13 residues. Germline V lookup: CDR1 KGHSH, CDR2 LQKENI. V gave up 6 bases and J gave up 3 bases, with 10 bases separating them. The CDR3 is CASSPAETDTQYF. The DNA for the CDR3 is TGTGCCAGCTCTCCCGCGGAGACAGATACGCAGTATTTT.

J is TRBJ2-6 and V is TRBV7-5; the DNA was not used to check the table's D call, TRBD2. TRBV7-5 is deemed a pseudogene. The CDR3 runs to 17 residues. The CDR3 DNA is TGTGTCAGAAGCGCGGGGCTGTCGGTTTCTGGGGCCAACGTCCTGACTTTC. Protein: CVRSAGLSVSGANVLTF.

The V call is TRBV10-3, the J call TRBJ1-1; D remains unclear. The CDR3 is 13 residues long. Looked up from germline, CDR1 is ENHRY and CDR2 is SYGVKD. Trimming shortened V by 10 bases and J by 1 base, and 13 bases separated the two germline ends. CDR3 DNA: TGTGCCACCAGACCCCCGGGGAACACTGAAGCTTTCTTT. Translating gives CATRPPGNTEAFF.

The V call is TRBV27, the J call TRBJ1-2; D is perhaps TRBD1 (6 bases). CDR1 is MNHEY and CDR2 is SMNVEV in the germline V gene (reference sequence). The CDR3 sequence is 13 residues long. The V end was cut by 6 bases, the J end by 4 bases, with 12 bases between. The CDR3 here is CASRPGGPYGYTF. The CDR3 DNA reads TGTGCCAGCAGGCCGGGGGGGCCCTATGGCTACACCTTC.

This chain connects TRBV6-5 to TRBJ2-7, with D hard to call. V was trimmed by 11 bases and J by 0 bases, leaving 17 bases between them. The CDR3 covers 14 residues. Germline V lookup: CDR1 MNHEY, CDR2 SVGAGI. The CDR3 spells CAVGTGQVSYEQYF. The DNA for the CDR3 is TGTGCCGTTGGTACGGGCCAGGTCTCCTACGAGCAGTACTTC.

CDR3 residues: CASSLDRSSIKYF. The CDR3 DNA reads TGCGCCAGCAGCTTGGACAGGAGCTCCATTAAGTACTTC. The chain is built from TRBV5-1 and TRBJ2-7, with a possible D match to TRBD1 (5 bases). With 0 bases removed from V and 11 bases from J, the gap between germline ends came to 15 bases. This CDR3 is built from 13 residues. Germline CDR1 SGHRS, CDR2 YFSETQ.

The V call is TRBV4-1, the J call TRBJ2-3, with D hard to call. This CDR3 spans 13 amino acids. V gave up 3 bases and J gave up 3 bases, with 7 bases separating them. In germline, CDR1 is MGHRA, CDR2 YSYEKL. The CDR3 sequence is CASSHPVTDTQYF. In DNA form, the CDR3 reads TGCGCCAGCAGCCACCCAGTAACAGATACGCAGTATTTT.

The chain employs TRBV5-6 and TRBJ2-3, with TRBD1 identical over 8 bases. V shed 1 base and J 1 base; nucleotides not matched to a gene: 8. Germline CDR1 and CDR2: SGHDT and YYEEEE. The CDR3 extends over 17 amino acids. The CDR3 is CASSLSPGGPRTDTQYF. The CDR3 DNA is TGTGCCAGCAGCTTGTCTCCAGGGGGCCCCCGCACAGATACGCAGTATTTT.

This clone has only a few counts. The chain employs TRBV7-8 and TRBJ1-4; possibly TRBD1 for D (5 bases). The V gene lost 2 bases and the J gene lost 8 bases, with 9 bases spanning the gap. Germline V lookup: CDR1 SGHVS, CDR2 FQNEAQ. This CDR3 region has 13 residues. CDR3 nucleotides: TGTGCCAGCAGCTTACAGGGAGAGGAAAAACTGTTTTTT. This gives the protein CASSLQGEEKLFF.

This chain uses TRBV7-9 with TRBJ1-4; TRBD1 aligns across 10 bases. There are 16 residues in the CDR3. The V segment lost 8 bases and the J segment 0 bases; nucleotides outside the gene matches: 6. CDR1 is SEHNR, CDR2 FQNEAQ, per germline (reference sequence). The CDR3 loop reads CASGRQGATTNEKLFF. The CDR3 bases are TGTGCCAGCGGCCGACAGGGGGCGACAACTAATGAAAAACTGTTTTTT. Filled out from reference TRBV7-9 and TRBJ1-4, the complete variable domain reads DTGVSQNPRHKITKRGQNVTFRCDPISEHNRLYWYRQTLGQGPEFLTYFQNEAQLEKSRLLSDRFSAERPKGSFSTLEIQRTEQGDSAMYLCASGRQGATTNEKLFFGSGTQLSVL.

This sequence joins TRBV4-1 and TRBJ1-6, with TRBD1 matching 10 bases. Per germline, CDR1 MGHRA and CDR2 YSYEKL. After removal of 7 bases from V and 12 bases from J, the junction contained 12 bases not matched to a gene. The CDR3 length is 15 residues. CDR3 DNA: TGCGCCAGCACCTCCCGGGACAGGGGAGGTAAACCCCTCCACTTT. Amino acid sequence: CASTSRDRGGKPLHF.

The chain employs TRBV18 and TRBJ2-3, with no clear D. Germline CDR1 is KGHSH and CDR2 is LQKENI. Trimming removed 2 bases from V and 2 bases from J, with 11 bases in between. This CDR3 region has 15 residues. The CDR3 is CASSPGVLNTDTQYF. CDR3 DNA: TGTGCCAGCTCACCAGGCGTCCTGAACACAGATACGCAGTATTTT.

This clone appeared a few times. This chain joins TRBV6-5 and TRBJ2-7; the D gene is possibly TRBD1 (6 bases). Trimming took off 0 bases at V and 1 base at J, with 13 bases between the two ends. Germline V gene data show CDR1 as MNHEY and CDR2 as SVGAGI. CDR3 length: 16 residues. CDR3 amino acids: CASSYSTGQLSYEQYF. DNA for the CDR3: TGTGCCAGCAGTTACTCGACCGGACAGCTTTCCTACGAGCAGTACTTC.

The chain carries TRBV28 and TRBJ1-2; tentatively, D is TRBD1 (6 bases). Deletions cut 5 bases from V and 10 bases from J, with 17 bases between. The CDR3 has 13 residues. Germline V lookup: CDR1 MDHEN, CDR2 SYDVKM. The CDR3 is CASSPPRGDAYTF. The CDR3 region has the DNA TGTGCCAGCAGTCCCCCCAGGGGTGATGCCTACACCTTC.

This chain uses TRBV2 with TRBJ1-2; D not certain. From germline, CDR1 is SNHLY and CDR2 FYNNEI. V was pared by 7 bases and J by 5 bases, with 14 bases between. The CDR3 consists of 13 residues. The CDR3, as DNA: TGTGCCAGCAATCGCAGGAAACATTATGGCTACACCTTC. Its protein is CASNRRKHYGYTF.

The chain carries TRBV14 and TRBJ2-3; TRBD2 aligns across 8 bases. The CDR3 length is 19 residues. V shed 0 bases and J 3 bases; nucleotides not matched to a gene: 14. Germline CDR1 reads SGHDN; CDR2 reads FVKESK. CDR3 in amino acids: CASSQDFWREDLRTDTQYF. The CDR3 region has the DNA TGTGCCAGCAGCCAAGATTTCTGGCGGGAGGATCTGAGGACAGATACGCAGTATTTT.

The V and J genes are TRBV6-5 and TRBJ2-2; 7 nucleotides agree with TRBD2. J lost 7 bases, V lost 6 bases, and 2 bases had no gene match. Germline-derived CDR1 and CDR2 are MNHEY and SVGAGI. The CDR3 is made up of 12 amino acids. CDR3 amino acids: CASRRTSGELFF. The CDR3 DNA is TGTGCCAGCAGGCGGACTAGCGGGGAGCTGTTTTTT.